This T cell receptor beta chain was identified in a study of memory CD4+ T cells and cytomegalovirus serostatus. At the level of the study: Healthy Belgian adult donors included about 10 CMV-positive and some 25 CMV-negative people. The study's findings and limits: The CMV-associated TCR signature appears largely within the CD4+ memory repertoire.

Authors' data handling: After removing out-of-frame reads, 2.3 million or so distinct TCRbeta sequences remained. Assay used: immunoSEQ multiplex PCR; TCRdb lists only in-frame clones, some missing. Clone size and the V and J calls come from that table; the DNA yielded D and trimming. The table lists 45,000 to 60,000 clones, about 80% of them singletons. Single viable CD3+CD4+CD8-CD45RO+ cells were sorted as the memory CD4+ T cells. Serum IgG to CMV pp150, pp28, p38 and p52 defined serostatus. On this clone itself: Its antigen remains unknown. Other DNA sequences within the sample encode an identical CDR3.

Per germline, CDR1 MNHEY and CDR2 SVGAGI. This CDR3 is 14 amino acids long. The V end lost 5 bases, the J end lost 0 bases, and 8 bases lay between the germline ends. The sequence derives from an adult in good health and CMV-seropositive. The gene calls are TRBV6-5 and TRBJ1-5, with D unclear. Sample: memory CD4+ T cells from blood. DNA of the CDR3: TGTGCCAGCAGTCGACAAAATAGCAATCAGCCCCAGCATTTT. Protein sequence: CASSRQNSNQPQHF.